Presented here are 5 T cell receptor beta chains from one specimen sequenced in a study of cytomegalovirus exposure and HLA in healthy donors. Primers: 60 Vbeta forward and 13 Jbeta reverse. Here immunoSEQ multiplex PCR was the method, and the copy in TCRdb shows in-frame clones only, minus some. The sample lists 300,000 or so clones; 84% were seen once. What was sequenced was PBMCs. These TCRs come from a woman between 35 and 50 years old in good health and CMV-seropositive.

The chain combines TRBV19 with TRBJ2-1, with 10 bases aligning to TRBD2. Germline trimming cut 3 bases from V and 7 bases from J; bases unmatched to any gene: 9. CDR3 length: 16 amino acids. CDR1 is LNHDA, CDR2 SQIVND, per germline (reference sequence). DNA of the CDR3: TGTGCCAGTAGTATTCCGGGTTCTAGCGGGAGTAATGAGCAGTTCTTC. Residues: CASSIPGSSGSNEQFF.

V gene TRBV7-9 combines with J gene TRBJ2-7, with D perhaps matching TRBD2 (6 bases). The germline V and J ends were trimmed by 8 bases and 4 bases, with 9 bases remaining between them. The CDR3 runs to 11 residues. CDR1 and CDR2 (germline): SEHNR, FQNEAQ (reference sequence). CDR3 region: CASGGAYEQYF. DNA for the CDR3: TGTGCCAGCGGCGGGGCGTACGAGCAGTACTTC.

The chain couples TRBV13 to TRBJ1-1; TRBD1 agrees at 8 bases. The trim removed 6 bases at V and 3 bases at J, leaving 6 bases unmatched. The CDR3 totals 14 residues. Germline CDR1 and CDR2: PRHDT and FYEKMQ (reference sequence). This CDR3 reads CASSRRTGYTEAFF. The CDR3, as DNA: TGTGCCAGCAGTCGGAGGACAGGGTACACTGAAGCTTTCTTT.

In nucleotides, the CDR3 is TGTGCCAGTAGTCCCCTCGGACAGGGACCTCAAGAGACCCAGTACTTC. Its protein is CASSPLGQGPQETQYF. The chain is built from TRBV19 and TRBJ2-5, with 8 nucleotides matching TRBD1. This CDR3 contains 16 residues. Germline trimming cut 5 bases from V and 2 bases from J; bases unmatched to any gene: 10. The germline gives CDR1 LNHDA, CDR2 SQIVND (reference sequence).

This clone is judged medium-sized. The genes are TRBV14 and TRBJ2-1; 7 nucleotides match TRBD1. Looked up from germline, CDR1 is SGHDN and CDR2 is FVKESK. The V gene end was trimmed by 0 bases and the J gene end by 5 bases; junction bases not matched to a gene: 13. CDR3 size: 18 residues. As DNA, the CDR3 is TGTGCCAGCAGCCAAGATGGCGTGTGGACAGGAGCACACAATGAGCAGTTCTTC. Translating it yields CASSQDGVWTGAHNEQFF.